Sequencing of this TCR beta chain was carried out in a study of blood T cells in healthy people across ages. PCR was performed a second time for 7 to 11 cycles using a sample-barcoded 5' primer and a J-beta primer mix. TCRdb redid the calling of the 5' RACE reads with MiXCR, one entry per CDR3 protein. The sample holds more than 900,000 distinct CDR3 sequences; 25% to 35% are singletons and the top ten take approximately 10%. This clonotype has ten or more counts. These data were also filed under a second study, of T cells of mothers and their children. This second study notes: Sequencing got over 8 million TCR beta CDR3 reads from each mother and a few million from each child.

The receptor comes from a woman in her thirties or forties in good health. Sequenced material: blood.

CDR3 protein: CASRPEYGYTF. For the CDR3, the DNA is TGTGCCAGCCGGCCCGAGTATGGCTACACCTTC. The chain has TRBV28 and TRBJ1-2, with unresolved D. The CDR3 totals 11 residues. Per the germline V gene, CDR1 is MDHEN and CDR2 is SYDVKM. V was trimmed by 8 bases and J by 5 bases, leaving 9 bases between them.